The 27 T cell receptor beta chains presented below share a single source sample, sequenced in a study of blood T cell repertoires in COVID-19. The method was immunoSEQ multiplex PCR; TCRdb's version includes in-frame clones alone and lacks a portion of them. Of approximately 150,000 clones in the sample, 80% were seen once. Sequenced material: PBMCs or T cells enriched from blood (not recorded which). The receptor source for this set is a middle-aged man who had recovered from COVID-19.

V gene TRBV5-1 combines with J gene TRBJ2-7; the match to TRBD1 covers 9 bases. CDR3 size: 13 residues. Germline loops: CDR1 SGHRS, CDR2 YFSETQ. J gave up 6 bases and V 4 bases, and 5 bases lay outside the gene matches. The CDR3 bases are TGCGCCAGCAGCCGGACAGGGGACAGCGAGCAGTACGTC. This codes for CASSRTGDSEQYV.

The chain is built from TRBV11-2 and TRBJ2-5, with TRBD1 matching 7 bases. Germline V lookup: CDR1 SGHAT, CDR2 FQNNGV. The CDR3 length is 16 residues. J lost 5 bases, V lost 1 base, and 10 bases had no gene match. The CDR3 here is CASSLGGQIRKETQYF. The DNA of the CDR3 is TGTGCCAGCAGCTTAGGGGGACAGATAAGAAAGGAGACCCAGTACTTC.

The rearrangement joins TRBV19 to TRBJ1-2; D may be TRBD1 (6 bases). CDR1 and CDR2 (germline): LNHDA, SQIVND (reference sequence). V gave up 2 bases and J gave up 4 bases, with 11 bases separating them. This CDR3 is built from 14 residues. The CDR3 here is CASSISDSSYGYTF. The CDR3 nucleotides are TGTGCCAGTAGTATATCGGACAGTTCCTATGGCTACACCTTC.

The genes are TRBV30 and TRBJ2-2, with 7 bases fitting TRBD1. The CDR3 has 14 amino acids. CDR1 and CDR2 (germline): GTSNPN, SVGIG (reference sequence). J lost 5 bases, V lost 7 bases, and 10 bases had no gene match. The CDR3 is CASNTGQLTGELFF. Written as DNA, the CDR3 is TGTGCCTCTAATACGGGACAGCTAACCGGGGAGCTGTTTTTT.

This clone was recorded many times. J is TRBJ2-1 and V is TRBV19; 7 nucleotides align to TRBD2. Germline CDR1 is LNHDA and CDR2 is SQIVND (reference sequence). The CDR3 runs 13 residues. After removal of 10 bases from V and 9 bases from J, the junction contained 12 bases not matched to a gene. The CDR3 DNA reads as TGTGCCACTGGCCGCGGGGGAAAGAGTGAGCAGTTCTTC. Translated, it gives CATGRGGKSEQFF.

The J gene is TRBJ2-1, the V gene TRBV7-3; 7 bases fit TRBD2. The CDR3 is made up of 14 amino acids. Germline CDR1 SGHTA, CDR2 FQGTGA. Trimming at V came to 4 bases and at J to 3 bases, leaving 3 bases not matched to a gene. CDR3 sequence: CASSSSGVYNEQFF. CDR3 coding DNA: TGTGCCAGCAGCTCAAGCGGGGTCTACAATGAGCAGTTCTTC.

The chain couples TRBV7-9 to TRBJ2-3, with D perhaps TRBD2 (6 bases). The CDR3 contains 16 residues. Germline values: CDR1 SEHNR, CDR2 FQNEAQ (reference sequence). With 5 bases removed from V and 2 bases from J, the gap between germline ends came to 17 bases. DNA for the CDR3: TGTGCCAGCAGCGCCCGGGGTGGCGGGGACACAGATACGCAGTATTTT. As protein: CASSARGGGDTDTQYF. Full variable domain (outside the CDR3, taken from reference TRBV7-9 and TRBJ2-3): DTGVSQNPRHKITKRGQNVTFRCDPISEHNRLYWYRQTLGQGPEFLTYFQNEAQLEKSRLLSDRFSAERPKGSFSTLEIQRTEQGDSAMYLCASSARGGGDTDTQYFGPGTRLTVL.

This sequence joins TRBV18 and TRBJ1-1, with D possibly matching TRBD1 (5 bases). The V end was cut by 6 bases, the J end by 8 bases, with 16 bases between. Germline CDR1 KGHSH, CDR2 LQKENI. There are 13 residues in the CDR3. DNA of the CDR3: TGTGCCAGCTCGCCAGCAAATAGGGGAGAAGCTTTCTTT. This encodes CASSPANRGEAFF.

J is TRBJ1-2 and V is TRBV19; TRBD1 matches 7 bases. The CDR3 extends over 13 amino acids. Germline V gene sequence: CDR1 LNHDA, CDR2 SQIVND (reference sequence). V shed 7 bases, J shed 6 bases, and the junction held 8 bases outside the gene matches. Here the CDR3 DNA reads TGTGCCAGTAAACAACAGGGGACAAATGGCTACACCTTC. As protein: CASKQQGTNGYTF.

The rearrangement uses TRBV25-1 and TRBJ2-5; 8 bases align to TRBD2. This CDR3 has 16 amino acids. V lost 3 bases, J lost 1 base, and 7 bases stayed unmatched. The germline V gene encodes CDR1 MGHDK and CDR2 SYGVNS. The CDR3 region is CASSERGDLLQETQYF. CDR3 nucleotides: TGTGCCAGCAGTGAGCGGGGGGACCTCCTCCAAGAGACCCAGTACTTC.

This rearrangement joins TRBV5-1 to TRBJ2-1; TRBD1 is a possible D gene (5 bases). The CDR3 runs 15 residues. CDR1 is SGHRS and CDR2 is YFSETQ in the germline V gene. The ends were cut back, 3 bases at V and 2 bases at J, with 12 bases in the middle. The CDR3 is CASSWQGFPYNEQFF. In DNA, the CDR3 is TGCGCCAGCAGCTGGCAGGGTTTCCCCTACAATGAGCAGTTCTTC.

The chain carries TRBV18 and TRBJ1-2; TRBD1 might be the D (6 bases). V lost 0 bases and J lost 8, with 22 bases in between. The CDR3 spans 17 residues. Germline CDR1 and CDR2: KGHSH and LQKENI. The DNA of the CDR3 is TGTGCCAGCTCACCACCTGCAGCCCCTAGTTCAGGGGAAGGCTACACCTTC. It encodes CASSPPAAPSSGEGYTF.

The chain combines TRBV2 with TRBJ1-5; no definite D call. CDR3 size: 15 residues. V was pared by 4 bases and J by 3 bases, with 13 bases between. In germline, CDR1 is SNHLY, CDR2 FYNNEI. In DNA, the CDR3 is TGTGCCAGCAGTGGAACCGGGAGCTACAATCAGCCCCAGCATTTT. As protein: CASSGTGSYNQPQHF.

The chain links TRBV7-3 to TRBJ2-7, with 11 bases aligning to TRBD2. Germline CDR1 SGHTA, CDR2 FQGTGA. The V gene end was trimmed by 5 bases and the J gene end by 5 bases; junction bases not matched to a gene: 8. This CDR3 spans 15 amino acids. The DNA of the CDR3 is TGTGCCAGCAGCCGAACAGGGACTAGCGGAAACGAGCAGTACTTC. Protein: CASSRTGTSGNEQYF.

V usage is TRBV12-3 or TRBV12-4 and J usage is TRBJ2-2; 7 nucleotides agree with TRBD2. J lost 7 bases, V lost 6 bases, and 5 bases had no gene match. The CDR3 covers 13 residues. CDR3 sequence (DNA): TGTGCCAGCAGCCCGGGGGGTGACGGGGAGCTGTTTTTT. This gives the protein CASSPGGDGELFF.

The CDR3 here is CASSEIFGQGQGYTF. CDR3 bases: TGTGCCAGCAGTGAGATCTTTGGACAGGGTCAAGGCTACACCTTC. This chain links TRBV6-1 with TRBJ1-2; 8 nucleotides match TRBD1. Germline CDR1 and CDR2: MNHNS and SASEGT. This CDR3 is 15 amino acids long. V shed 3 bases, J shed 8 bases, and the junction held 11 bases outside the gene matches.

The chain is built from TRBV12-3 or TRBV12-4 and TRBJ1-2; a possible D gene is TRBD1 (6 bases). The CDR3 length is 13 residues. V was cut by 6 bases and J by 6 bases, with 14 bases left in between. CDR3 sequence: CASSSGDFHGYTF. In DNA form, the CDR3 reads TGTGCCAGCAGCTCAGGGGATTTCCATGGCTACACCTTC.

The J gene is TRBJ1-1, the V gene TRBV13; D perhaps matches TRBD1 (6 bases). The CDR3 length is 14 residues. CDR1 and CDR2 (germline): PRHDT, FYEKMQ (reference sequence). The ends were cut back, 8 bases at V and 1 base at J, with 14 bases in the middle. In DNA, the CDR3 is TGTGCCAGCGTCGAAGTGGACAGGAACACTGAAGCTTTCTTT. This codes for CASVEVDRNTEAFF. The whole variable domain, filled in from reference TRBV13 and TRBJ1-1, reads AAGVIQSPRHLIKEKRETATLKCYPIPRHDTVYWYQQGPGQDPQFLISFYEKMQSDKGSIPDRFSAQQFSDYHSELNMSSLELGDSALYFCASVEVDRNTEAFFGQGTRLTVV.

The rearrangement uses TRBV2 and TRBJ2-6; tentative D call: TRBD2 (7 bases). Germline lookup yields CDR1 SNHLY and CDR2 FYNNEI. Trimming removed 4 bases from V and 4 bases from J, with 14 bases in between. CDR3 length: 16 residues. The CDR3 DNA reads TGTGCCAGCAGTGGTGGGGGGGCCTTCGGGGCCAACGTCCTGACTTTC. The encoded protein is CASSGGGAFGANVLTF.

CDR3 sequence: CASRWGGTGELFF. CDR3 coding DNA: TGTGCCAGCCGGTGGGGGGGCACCGGGGAGCTGTTTTTT. The chain uses TRBV6-5 and TRBJ2-2; 7 bases fit TRBD2. The trim removed 8 bases at V and 4 bases at J, leaving 4 bases unmatched. The CDR3 is 13 residues long. CDR1 and CDR2 from the germline V gene are MNHEY and SVGAGI.

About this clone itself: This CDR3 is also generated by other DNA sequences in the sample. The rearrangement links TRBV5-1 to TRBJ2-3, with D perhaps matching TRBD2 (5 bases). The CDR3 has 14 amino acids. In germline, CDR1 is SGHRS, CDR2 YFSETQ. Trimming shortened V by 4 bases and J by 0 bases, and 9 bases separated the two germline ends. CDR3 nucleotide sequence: TGCGCCAGCAGCCCCGGACTTAGCACAGATACGCAGTATTTT. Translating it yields CASSPGLSTDTQYF.

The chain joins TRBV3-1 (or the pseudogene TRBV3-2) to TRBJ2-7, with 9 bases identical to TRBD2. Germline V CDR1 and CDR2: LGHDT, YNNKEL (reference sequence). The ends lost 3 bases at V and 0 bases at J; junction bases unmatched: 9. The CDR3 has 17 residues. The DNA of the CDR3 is TGTGCCAGCAGCCAGCCTACTAGCGGGCGTAACTCCTACGAGCAGTACTTC. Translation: CASSQPTSGRNSYEQYF.

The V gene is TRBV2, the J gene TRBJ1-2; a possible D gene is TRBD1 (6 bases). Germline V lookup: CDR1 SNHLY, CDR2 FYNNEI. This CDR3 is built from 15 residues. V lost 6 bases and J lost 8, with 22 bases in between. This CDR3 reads CASRSDVGGRVGYTF. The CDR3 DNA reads TGTGCCAGCAGATCCGATGTCGGGGGGCGAGTGGGCTACACCTTC.

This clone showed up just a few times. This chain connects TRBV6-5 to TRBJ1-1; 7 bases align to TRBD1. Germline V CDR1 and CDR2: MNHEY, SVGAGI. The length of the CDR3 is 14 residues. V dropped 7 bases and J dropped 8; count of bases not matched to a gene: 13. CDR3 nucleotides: TGTGCCAGCATATTCGACAGGGCGATCACGGAAGCTTTCTTT. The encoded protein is CASIFDRAITEAFF.

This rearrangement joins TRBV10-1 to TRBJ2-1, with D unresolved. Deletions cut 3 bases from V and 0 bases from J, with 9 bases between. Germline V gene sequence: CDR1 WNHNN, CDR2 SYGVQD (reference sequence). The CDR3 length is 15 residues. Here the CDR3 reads CASSDGPYSYNEQFF. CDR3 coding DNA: TGCGCCAGCAGTGATGGGCCTTACTCCTACAATGAGCAGTTCTTC.

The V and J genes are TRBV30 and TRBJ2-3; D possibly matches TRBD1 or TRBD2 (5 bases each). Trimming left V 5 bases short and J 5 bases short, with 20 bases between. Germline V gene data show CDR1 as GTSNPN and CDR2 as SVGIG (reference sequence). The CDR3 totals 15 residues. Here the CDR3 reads CAWGGEASHGDTQYF. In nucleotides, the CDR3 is TGTGCCTGGGGGGGTGAGGCTTCTCACGGAGATACGCAGTATTTT.

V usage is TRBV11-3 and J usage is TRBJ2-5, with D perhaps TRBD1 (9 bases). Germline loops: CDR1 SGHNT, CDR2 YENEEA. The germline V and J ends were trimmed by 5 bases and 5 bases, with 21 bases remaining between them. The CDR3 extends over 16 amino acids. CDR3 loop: CASSVQGAGGKETQYF. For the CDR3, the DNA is TGTGCCAGCAGCGTACAGGGGGCGGGAGGAAAGGAGACCCAGTACTTC. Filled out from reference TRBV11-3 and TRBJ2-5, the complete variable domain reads EAGVVQSPRYKIIEKKQPVAFWCNPISGHNTLYWYLQNLGQGPELLIRYENEEAVDDSQLPKDRFSAERLKGVDSTLKIQPAELGDSAVYLCASSVQGAGGKETQYFGPGTRLLVL.